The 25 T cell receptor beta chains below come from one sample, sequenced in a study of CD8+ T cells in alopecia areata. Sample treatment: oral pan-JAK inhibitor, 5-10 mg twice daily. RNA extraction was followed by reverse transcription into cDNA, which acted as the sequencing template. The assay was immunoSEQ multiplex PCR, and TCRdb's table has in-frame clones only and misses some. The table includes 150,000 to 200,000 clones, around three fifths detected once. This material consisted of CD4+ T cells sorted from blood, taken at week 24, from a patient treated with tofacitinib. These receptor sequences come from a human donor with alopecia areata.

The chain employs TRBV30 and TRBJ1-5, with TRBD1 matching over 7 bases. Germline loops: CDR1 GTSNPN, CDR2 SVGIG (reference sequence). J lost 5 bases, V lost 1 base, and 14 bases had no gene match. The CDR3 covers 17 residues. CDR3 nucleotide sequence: TGTGCCTGGAGTGGGAAACAGGGGCGGTTAGGGGATCAGCCCCAGCATTTT. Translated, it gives CAWSGKQGRLGDQPQHF.

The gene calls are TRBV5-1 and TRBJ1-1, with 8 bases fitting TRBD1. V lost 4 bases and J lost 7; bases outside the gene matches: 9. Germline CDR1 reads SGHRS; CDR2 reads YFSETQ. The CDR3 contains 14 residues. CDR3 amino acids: CASSPSGTGFEAFF. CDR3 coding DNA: TGCGCCAGCAGCCCCTCTGGGACAGGCTTTGAAGCTTTCTTT.

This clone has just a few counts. The CDR3 nucleotides are TGTGCCAGCAGTGAAGATGGGGGCTATGGCTACACCTTC. Translating it yields CASSEDGGYGYTF. The chain carries TRBV2 and TRBJ1-2; D is perhaps TRBD1 (5 bases). The CDR3 loop spans 13 amino acids. V was pared by 1 base and J by 4 bases, with 7 bases between. Germline CDR1 SNHLY, CDR2 FYNNEI.

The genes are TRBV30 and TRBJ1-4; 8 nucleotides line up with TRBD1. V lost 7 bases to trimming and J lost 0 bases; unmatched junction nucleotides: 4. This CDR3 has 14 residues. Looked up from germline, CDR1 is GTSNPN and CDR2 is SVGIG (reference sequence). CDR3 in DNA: TGTGCCTCTAAGACAGGGGCAACTAATGAAAAACTGTTTTTT. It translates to CASKTGATNEKLFF.

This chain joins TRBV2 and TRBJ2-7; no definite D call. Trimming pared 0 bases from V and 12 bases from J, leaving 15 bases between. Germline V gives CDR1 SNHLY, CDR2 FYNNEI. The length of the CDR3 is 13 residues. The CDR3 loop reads CASSEALRAGPYF. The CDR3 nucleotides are TGTGCCAGCAGTGAAGCGCTTAGGGCAGGACCGTACTTC.

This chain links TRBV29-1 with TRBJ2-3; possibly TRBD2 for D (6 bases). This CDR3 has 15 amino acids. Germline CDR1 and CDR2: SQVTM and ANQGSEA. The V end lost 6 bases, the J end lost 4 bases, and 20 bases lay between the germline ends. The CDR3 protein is CSVHPTPGGSDTQYF. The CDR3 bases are TGCAGCGTACACCCGACACCCGGGGGATCAGATACGCAGTATTTT.

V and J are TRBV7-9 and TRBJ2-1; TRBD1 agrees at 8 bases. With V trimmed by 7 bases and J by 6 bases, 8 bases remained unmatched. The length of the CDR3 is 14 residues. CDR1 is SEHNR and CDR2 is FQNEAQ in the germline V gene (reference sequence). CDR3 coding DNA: TGTGCCAGCACGGACAGGGTAGGAAGCAATGAGCAGTTCTTC. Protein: CASTDRVGSNEQFF.

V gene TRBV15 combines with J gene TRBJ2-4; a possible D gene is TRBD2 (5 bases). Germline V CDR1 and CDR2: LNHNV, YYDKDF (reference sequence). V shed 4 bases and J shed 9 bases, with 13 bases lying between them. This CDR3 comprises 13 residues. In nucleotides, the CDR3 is TGTGCCACCAGCAACGCCCAAGAGGGCATTCAGTACTTC. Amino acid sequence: CATSNAQEGIQYF.

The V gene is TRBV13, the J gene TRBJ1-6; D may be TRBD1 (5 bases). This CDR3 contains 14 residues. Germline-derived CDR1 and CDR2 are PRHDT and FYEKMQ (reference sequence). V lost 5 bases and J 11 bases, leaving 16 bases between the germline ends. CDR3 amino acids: CASSPRDGIPPLHF. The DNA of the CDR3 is TGTGCCAGCAGCCCTCGGGACGGCATTCCACCCCTCCACTTT.

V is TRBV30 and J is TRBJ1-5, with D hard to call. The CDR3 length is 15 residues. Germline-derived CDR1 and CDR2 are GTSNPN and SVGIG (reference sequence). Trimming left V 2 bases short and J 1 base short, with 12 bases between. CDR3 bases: TGTGCCTGGAGTATGGCTGGGTGGAGCAATCAGCCCCAGCATTTT. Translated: CAWSMAGWSNQPQHF.

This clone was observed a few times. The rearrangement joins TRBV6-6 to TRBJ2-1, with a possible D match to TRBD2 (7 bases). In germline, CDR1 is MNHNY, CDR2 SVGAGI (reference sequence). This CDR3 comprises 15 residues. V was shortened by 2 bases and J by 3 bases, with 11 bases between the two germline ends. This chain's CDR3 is CASSYGGAVYNEQFF. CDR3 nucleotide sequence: TGTGCCAGCAGTTACGGGGGGGCTGTCTACAATGAGCAGTTCTTC.

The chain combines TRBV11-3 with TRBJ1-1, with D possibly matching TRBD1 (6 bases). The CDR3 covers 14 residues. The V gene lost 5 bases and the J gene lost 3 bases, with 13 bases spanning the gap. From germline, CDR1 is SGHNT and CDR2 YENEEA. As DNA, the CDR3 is TGTGCCAGCAGCAGGACGAGGGGGGACACTGAAGCTTTCTTT. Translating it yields CASSRTRGDTEAFF.

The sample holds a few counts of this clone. CDR3: CSGAVEARAEAFF. CDR3 DNA sequence: TGCAGCGGGGCCGTGGAGGCGAGGGCTGAAGCTTTCTTT. The rearrangement joins TRBV29-1 to TRBJ1-1; unclear D gene. V was cut by 7 bases and J by 6 bases, with 18 bases left in between. The V gene's germline CDR1 is SQVTM and CDR2 ANQGSEA. The CDR3 runs to 13 residues.

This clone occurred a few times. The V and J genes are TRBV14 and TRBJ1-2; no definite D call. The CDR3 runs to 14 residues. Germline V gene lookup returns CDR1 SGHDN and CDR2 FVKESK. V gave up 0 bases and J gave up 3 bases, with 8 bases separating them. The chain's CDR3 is CASSQDLGYYGYTF. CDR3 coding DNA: TGTGCCAGCAGCCAAGATCTGGGCTACTATGGCTACACCTTC. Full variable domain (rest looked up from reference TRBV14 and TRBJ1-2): EAGVTQFPSHSVIEKGQTVTLRCDPISGHDNLYWYRRVMGKEIKFLLHFVKESKQDESGMPNNRFLAERTGGTYSTLKVQPAELEDSGVYFCASSQDLGYYGYTFGSGTRLTVV.

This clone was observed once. CDR3 nucleotide sequence: TGTGCCAGCAGTGAATACGGGGTCCACGAGCAGTACTTC. Translating gives CASSEYGVHEQYF. V is TRBV25-1 and J is TRBJ2-7, with a tentative D call TRBD2 (5 bases). Germline CDR1 reads MGHDK; CDR2 reads SYGVNS. The CDR3 loop spans 13 amino acids. V was cut by 0 bases and J by 5 bases, with 8 bases left in between.

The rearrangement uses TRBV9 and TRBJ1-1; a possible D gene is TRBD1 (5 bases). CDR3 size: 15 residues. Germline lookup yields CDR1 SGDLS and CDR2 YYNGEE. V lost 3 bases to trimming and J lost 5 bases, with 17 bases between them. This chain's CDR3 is CASSGEYFKGTEAFF. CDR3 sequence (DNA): TGTGCCAGCAGCGGAGAATATTTCAAGGGGACTGAAGCTTTCTTT.

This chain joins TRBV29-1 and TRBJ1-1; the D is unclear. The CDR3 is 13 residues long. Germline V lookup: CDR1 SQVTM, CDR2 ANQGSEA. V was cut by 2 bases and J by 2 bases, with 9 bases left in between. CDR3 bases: TGCAGCGTTGAACTCGCCCTTAACACTGAAGCTTTCTTT. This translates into CSVELALNTEAFF.

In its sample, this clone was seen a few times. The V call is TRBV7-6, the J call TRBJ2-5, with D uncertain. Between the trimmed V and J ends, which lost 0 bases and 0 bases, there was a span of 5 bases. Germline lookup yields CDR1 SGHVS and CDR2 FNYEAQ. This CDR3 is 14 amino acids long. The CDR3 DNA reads TGTGCCAGCAGCTTAGCGGGGAACCAAGAGACCCAGTACTTC. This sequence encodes CASSLAGNQETQYF. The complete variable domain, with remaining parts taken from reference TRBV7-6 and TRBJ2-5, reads GAGVSQSPRYKVTKRGQDVALRCDPISGHVSLYWYRQALGQGPEFLTYFNYEAQQDKSGLPNDRFSAERPEGSISTLTIQRTEQRDSAMYRCASSLAGNQETQYFGPGTRLLVL.

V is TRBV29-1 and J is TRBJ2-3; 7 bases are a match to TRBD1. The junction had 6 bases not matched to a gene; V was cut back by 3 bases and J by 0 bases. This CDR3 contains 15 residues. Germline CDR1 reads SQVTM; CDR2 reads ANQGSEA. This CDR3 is CSVDSDRASTDTQYF. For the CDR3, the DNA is TGCAGCGTTGATAGCGACAGGGCTAGCACAGATACGCAGTATTTT.

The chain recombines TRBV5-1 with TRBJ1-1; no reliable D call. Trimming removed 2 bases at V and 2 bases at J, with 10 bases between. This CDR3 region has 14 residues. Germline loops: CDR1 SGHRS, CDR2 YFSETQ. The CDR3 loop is CASSLNSGNTEAFF. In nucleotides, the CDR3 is TGCGCCAGCAGCTTAAACAGCGGAAACACTGAAGCTTTCTTT.

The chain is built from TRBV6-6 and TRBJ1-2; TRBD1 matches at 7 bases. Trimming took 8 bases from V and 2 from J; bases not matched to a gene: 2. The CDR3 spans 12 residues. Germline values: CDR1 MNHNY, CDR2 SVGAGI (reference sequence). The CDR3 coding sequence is TGTGCCAGCCTGACAGGGAACTATGGCTACACCTTC. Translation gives CASLTGNYGYTF.

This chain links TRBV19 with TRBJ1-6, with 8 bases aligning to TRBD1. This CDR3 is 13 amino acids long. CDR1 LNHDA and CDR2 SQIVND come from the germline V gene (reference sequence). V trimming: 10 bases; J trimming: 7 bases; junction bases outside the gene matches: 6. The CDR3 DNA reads TGTGCCATTGGACAGGGCGCGAATTCACCCCTCCACTTT. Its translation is CAIGQGANSPLHF.

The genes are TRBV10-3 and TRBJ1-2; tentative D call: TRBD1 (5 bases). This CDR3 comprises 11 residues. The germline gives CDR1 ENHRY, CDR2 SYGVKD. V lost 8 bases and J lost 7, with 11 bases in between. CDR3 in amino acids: CAIGGGIGYTF. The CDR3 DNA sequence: TGTGCCATCGGTGGGGGGATTGGCTACACCTTC.

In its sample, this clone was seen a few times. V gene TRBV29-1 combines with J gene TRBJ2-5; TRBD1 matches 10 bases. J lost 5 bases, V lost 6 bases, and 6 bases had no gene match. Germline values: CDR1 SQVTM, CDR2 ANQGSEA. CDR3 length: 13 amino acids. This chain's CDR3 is CSVRQGASETQYF. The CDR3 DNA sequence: TGCAGCGTGAGACAGGGGGCGAGCGAGACCCAGTACTTC.

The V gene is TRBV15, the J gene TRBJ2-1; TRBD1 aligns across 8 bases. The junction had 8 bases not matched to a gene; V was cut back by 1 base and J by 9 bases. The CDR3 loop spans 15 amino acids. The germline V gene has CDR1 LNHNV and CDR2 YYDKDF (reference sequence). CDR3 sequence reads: CATSRAGTGLLEQFF. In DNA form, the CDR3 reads TGTGCCACCAGCAGAGCCGGGACAGGCCTCCTTGAGCAGTTCTTC.